Listed below are T cell receptor beta chains from one sample, sequenced in a study of metastatic and nonmetastatic thyroid tumors. TCRdb used MiXCR to call clones anew from the PCR reads. The sample holds 53,000 or so clones; around 20% are singletons and the top ten take roughly 4.2%. Sequencing was done on a sample of blood. The receptors shown here come from a female donor with papillary thyroid cancer or a benign thyroid nodule (not recorded which). Some clones in this sample may be carry-over from other donors' samples. Both conserved end residues are part of each CDR3. Fields, in order: clone size, V gene, D gene, J gene, CDR3 DNA, CDR3 protein. D genes are given only for firm matches. Some rows have no size entry. The others give once, few or many, or a class for an expanded clone.

many	TRBV4-1	-	TRBJ1-1	TGCGCCAGCAGCCCCACAGGGACGAACACTGAAGCTTTCTTT	CASSPTGTNTEAFF
medium-sized	TRBV10-3	-	TRBJ2-7	TGTGCCATCAGTGAGTCCACCCAGGCCTACGAGCAGTACTTC	CAISESTQAYEQYF
few	TRBV10-3	-	TRBJ2-2	TGTGCCATCATTGGGAGCCGGCCCTCGACCAGGGAGCTGTTTTTT	CAIIGSRPSTRELFF
-	TRBV20-1	-	TRBJ2-5	TGCAGTGCTATTAGTAGCGGCGTGTACCAAGAGACCCAGTACTTC	CSAISSGVYQETQYF
many	TRBV18	-	TRBJ1-1	TGTGCCAGCTCACCCTACGGGGGAACTGAAGCTTTCTTT	CASSPYGGTEAFF
many	TRBV9	-	TRBJ1-4	TGTGCCAGCAGCGTAGATCCAACTAATGAAAAACTGTTTTTT	CASSVDPTNEKLFF
-	TRBV9	-	TRBJ1-5	TGTGCCATCAGCGTGGGTAGCAAGCAGCCCCAGCATTTT	CAISVGSKQPQHF
many	TRBV7-2	TRBD1	TRBJ2-2	TGTGCCAGCAGCCTCGGGACAGGGGGCTTCGGGGAGCTGTTTTTT	CASSLGTGGFGELFF
-	TRBV28	TRBD1	TRBJ1-2	TGTGCCAGCAGTTTAGTCTTATCACGGGACAGCTGGGGCTATGGCTACACCTTC	CASSLVLSRDSWGYGYTF
many	TRBV19	TRBD2	TRBJ2-2	TGTGCCAGTACTGCGGGACTAGCGGGAGGGCGAGACACCGGGGAGCTGTTTTTT	CASTAGLAGGRDTGELFF
many	TRBV5-1	TRBD1	TRBJ2-2	TGCGCCAGCAGCTGGGACAGGATGAACACCGGGGAGCTGTTTTTT	CASSWDRMNTGELFF